Listed below are T cell receptor beta chains from one sample, sequenced in a study of radiation and T cells in renal cell carcinoma. The table came from immunoSEQ multiplex PCR; TCRdb's copy has only in-frame clones and leaves some out. The sample lists around 140,000 clones; approximately 87% were seen once. The sample in question was blood, obtained from a patient whose treatment included radiotherapy and nephrectomy. The receptors come from a woman in her fifties or sixties with renal cell carcinoma. The CDR3 runs from the conserved cysteine through the conserved F or W. Each record gives: clone size, V gene, J gene, D gene, CDR3 DNA, CDR3 protein. The D gene is left open where the match is weak. Size tells how often a clone was seen (once, few, many) or the class of an expanded clone, and some rows leave it out.

.	TRBV5-1	TRBJ2-7	TRBD2	TGCGCCAGCAGCACCATAGCGGGGGCCGACTACGAGCAGTACTTC	CASSTIAGADYEQYF
.	TRBV5-1	TRBJ2-3	TRBD1	TGCGCCAGCAGCTCTGGACAGGGGCCAGGGATAGATACGCAGTATTTT	CASSSGQGPGIDTQYF
.	TRBV6-5	TRBJ1-4	.	TGTGCCTCCACGGGCGGAACTAATGAAAAACTGTTTTTT	CASTGGTNEKLFF
.	TRBV10-3	TRBJ1-5	.	TGTGCCATCTGGGACATAGGTCAGCCCCAGCATTTT	CAIWDIGQPQHF
.	TRBV20-1	TRBJ2-1	.	TGCAGTGCTAGCTCCTACAATGAGCAGTTCTTC	CSASSYNEQFF
.	TRBV5-1	TRBJ1-1	TRBD1	TGCGCCAGCAGCATACAGGGGGGGAACACTGAAGCTTTCTTT	CASSIQGGNTEAFF
.	TRBV7-2	TRBJ2-7	.	TGTGCCAGCAGCCTAGGACAGAACTACGAGCAGTACTTC	CASSLGQNYEQYF
.	TRBV5-6	TRBJ1-1	.	TGTGCCAGCAGCTTGGGGTTCCCAGGGTACACTGAAGCTTTCTTT	CASSLGFPGYTEAFF
.	TRBV11-2	TRBJ2-7	.	TGTGCCAGCAGCTTAGATCGGGACCAGCGGACATACGAGCAGTACTTC	CASSLDRDQRTYEQYF
.	TRBV14	TRBJ1-1	TRBD1	TGTGCCAGCAGCCAGAGGACAGGTGAAGCTTTCTTT	CASSQRTGEAFF
.	TRBV6-1	TRBJ2-7	.	TGTGCCAGCAGTGTGGAACGGCCCACCTTCTCCCACGAGCAGTACTTC	CASSVERPTFSHEQYF
once	TRBV25-1	TRBJ1-1	.	TGTGCCAGCAGTGAATTCGGGGGGCAAGAAGCTTTCTTT	CASSEFGGQEAFF
.	TRBV6-6	TRBJ2-5	TRBD2	TGTGCCAGCAGTTACGAGGGAGGGACCTCTGGGCAGTACTTC	CASSYEGGTSGQYF
.	TRBV30	TRBJ2-7	.	TGTGCCTGGAGTGGTGGATACGAGCAGTACTTC	CAWSGGYEQYF
.	TRBV10-3	TRBJ2-7	TRBD1	TGTGCCAACGGACAGGGGGATAGAGTGCAGTACTTC	CANGQGDRVQYF
.	TRBV7-2	TRBJ1-2	.	TGTGCCAGCAGCTTAGCCAGGGCCGATGGCTACACCTTC	CASSLARADGYTF
few	TRBV5-1	TRBJ2-1	.	TGCGCCAGCACCAATGACCGACTCGATACCAATGAGCAGTTCTTC	CASTNDRLDTNEQFF
.	TRBV7-2	TRBJ2-5	TRBD2	TGTGCCAGCAGTCCCAAGGGCGGGAGGGCGGAGACCCAGTACTTC	CASSPKGGRAETQYF
.	TRBV29-1	TRBJ2-1	TRBD2	TGCAGCGCCAAAGAGCGGGGGGTCTGGGATGAGCAGTTCTTC	CSAKERGVWDEQFF
.	TRBV2	TRBJ1-6	TRBD1	TGTGCCAGCAGCGACAGGGGGCTTGGTTCACCCCTCCACTTT	CASSDRGLGSPLHF